The 24 T cell receptor beta chains below come from one sample, sequenced in a study of cytomegalovirus exposure and HLA in healthy donors. A multiplex PCR was run with 60 Vbeta primers and 13 Jbeta primers. The assay was immunoSEQ multiplex PCR, and TCRdb's table has in-frame clones only and misses some. The table has hundreds of thousands of clones, 70% to 85% seen once. Material: PBMCs. These receptor sequences come from a middle-aged woman in good health and CMV-seronegative.

The table lists this clone with a count of one. V gene TRBV5-6 combines with J gene TRBJ1-2; the D gene is possibly TRBD1 (5 bases). The CDR3 has 14 residues. Trimming took 3 bases from V and 4 from J, leaving 13 bases between them. CDR1 and CDR2 (germline): SGHDT, YYEEEE. This CDR3 is CASSSGLDFYGYTF. DNA for the CDR3: TGTGCCAGCAGCTCGGGACTGGATTTCTATGGCTACACCTTC.

This chain joins TRBV5-1 and TRBJ2-2; possible D gene TRBD2, 5 bases. Germline V lookup: CDR1 SGHRS, CDR2 YFSETQ. Trimming removed 4 bases at V and 5 bases at J, with 15 bases between. The CDR3 runs 15 residues. The CDR3 protein is CASSREVPVTGELFF. CDR3 nucleotides: TGCGCCAGCAGCCGGGAAGTCCCTGTTACCGGGGAGCTGTTTTTT.

This chain connects TRBV6-1 to TRBJ1-5; D might be TRBD1 (6 bases). V lost 7 bases and J 0 bases, leaving 13 bases between the germline ends. Per germline, CDR1 MNHNS and CDR2 SASEGT. This CDR3 spans 15 amino acids. CDR3 nucleotides: TGTGCCAGCAAACCGACAGGCTCTAGCAATCAGCCCCAGCATTTT. Its protein is CASKPTGSSNQPQHF.

V usage is TRBV5-8 and J usage is TRBJ2-5; D might be TRBD2 (5 bases). CDR3 length: 14 residues. V was trimmed by 0 bases and J by 6 bases, leaving 12 bases between them. Germline V CDR1 and CDR2: SGHTS, YDEGEE. Here the CDR3 reads CASSLDRGMKTQYF. DNA of the CDR3: TGTGCCAGCAGCTTGGATAGAGGGATGAAGACCCAGTACTTC.

CDR3: CASSTHGTGGEKLFF. The DNA of the CDR3 is TGTGCCAGCAGCACCCATGGGACAGGGGGAGAAAAACTGTTTTTT. The chain has TRBV9 and TRBJ1-4; the match to TRBD1 covers 11 bases. The CDR3 runs to 15 residues. The V gene's germline CDR1 is SGDLS and CDR2 YYNGEE. The trim removed 4 bases at V and 8 bases at J, leaving 7 bases unmatched.

The CDR3 loop reads CASSGTGTAYEKLFF. As DNA, the CDR3 is TGTGCCAGCAGCGGTACCGGGACAGCCTATGAAAAACTGTTTTTT. V is TRBV2 and J is TRBJ1-4, with 7 bases fitting TRBD1. Per the germline V gene, CDR1 is SNHLY and CDR2 is FYNNEI. With V trimmed by 6 bases and J by 6 bases, 10 bases remained unmatched. This CDR3 is 15 amino acids long.

The genes are TRBV6-1 and TRBJ1-2; D is undetermined. The germline V gene encodes CDR1 MNHNS and CDR2 SASEGT. CDR3 size: 14 residues. Trimming cost V 0 bases and J 4 bases, with 9 bases left between them. CDR3 residues: CASSEAESIYGYTF. In DNA, the CDR3 is TGTGCCAGCAGTGAAGCGGAGAGTATCTATGGCTACACCTTC.

This clone was counted a few times. V and J are TRBV28 and TRBJ1-5; TRBD1 is a possible D gene (6 bases). Trimming shortened V by 5 bases and J by 3 bases, and 11 bases separated the two germline ends. The CDR3 contains 14 residues. CDR1 is MDHEN and CDR2 is SYDVKM in the germline V gene. CDR3: CASSQQGPNQPQHF. The CDR3 DNA sequence: TGTGCCAGCAGTCAGCAGGGGCCCAATCAGCCCCAGCATTTT.

V gene TRBV27 combines with J gene TRBJ1-1; 9 bases map to TRBD1. Germline V lookup: CDR1 MNHEY, CDR2 SMNVEV (reference sequence). The ends lost 5 bases at V and 4 bases at J; junction bases unmatched: 5. The CDR3 sequence is 14 residues long. CDR3 DNA: TGTGCCAGCAGTATTGACAGGGGGGGCACTGAAGCTTTCTTT. Encoded protein: CASSIDRGGTEAFF.

With respect to this clone: At one of its ends the junction is not consistent with the germline gene, which may arise from a read error. The CDR3 nucleotides are TGTTCCAGCAGCTTAGGGGCAGCGGATCAGCCCCAGCATTTT. Its protein product is CSSSLGAADQPQHF. J is TRBJ1-5 and V is TRBV7-9; weak D call: TRBD1 (5 bases). The CDR3 is made up of 14 amino acids. The germline CDR1 and CDR2 sequences are SEHNR and FQNEAQ (reference sequence).

V is TRBV18 and J is TRBJ1-6, with 9 bases lining up with TRBD1. Germline CDR1 is KGHSH and CDR2 is LQKENI. V was clipped by 4 bases and J by 10 bases; unmatched bases: 5. There are 14 residues in the CDR3. The CDR3 DNA reads as TGTGCCAGCTCACTGGACAGGGGAGAATCACCCCTCCACTTT. This encodes CASSLDRGESPLHF.

The V and J genes are TRBV30 and TRBJ2-5; no clear D. Germline CDR1 reads GTSNPN; CDR2 reads SVGIG (reference sequence). Trimming took 0 bases from V and 2 from J, leaving 7 bases between them. This CDR3 contains 13 residues. Here the CDR3 reads CAWSVLDQETQYF. The CDR3 DNA follows: TGTGCCTGGAGTGTGTTAGATCAAGAGACCCAGTACTTC.

V is TRBV6-1 and J is TRBJ1-6, with TRBD1 matching 7 bases. Germline-derived CDR1 and CDR2 are MNHNS and SASEGT. The CDR3 has 16 residues. The V gene end was trimmed by 1 base and the J gene end by 10 bases; junction bases not matched to a gene: 10. CDR3 DNA sequence: TGTGCCAGCAGTGAAGGGTACAGGGGCCTCACGTCACCCCTCCACTTT. Translated: CASSEGYRGLTSPLHF.

This chain joins TRBV7-9 and TRBJ1-2; TRBD1 aligns across 7 bases. The CDR3 spans 13 residues. The junction had 1 base not matched to a gene; V was cut back by 4 bases and J by 2 bases. Germline V lookup: CDR1 SEHNR, CDR2 FQNEAQ (reference sequence). The DNA for the CDR3 is TGTGCCAGCAGCTGGGACAGCAACTATGGCTACACCTTC. Translating it yields CASSWDSNYGYTF.

The rearrangement links TRBV7-9 to TRBJ1-2; perhaps TRBD1 as D (5 bases). The germline V and J ends were trimmed by 4 bases and 2 bases, with 14 bases remaining between them. CDR1 and CDR2 (germline): SEHNR, FQNEAQ (reference sequence). The length of the CDR3 is 15 residues. The CDR3, as DNA: TGTGCCAGCAGCTCCACCCTGACAGAGAACTATGGCTACACCTTC. This translates into CASSSTLTENYGYTF.

This clone came up a few times. The genes are TRBV2 and TRBJ1-2; TRBD1 matches 8 bases. The length of the CDR3 is 14 residues. After removal of 2 bases from V and 5 bases from J, the junction contained 4 bases not matched to a gene. Germline lookup yields CDR1 SNHLY and CDR2 FYNNEI. The CDR3 DNA reads TGTGCCAGCAGTGAAAACGGACAGGGTTATGGCTACACCTTC. Its protein is CASSENGQGYGYTF.

This clone has a single count. V gene TRBV4-2 combines with J gene TRBJ1-1; 8 bases agree with TRBD1. Germline V gene sequence: CDR1 LGHNA, CDR2 YNFKEQ. This CDR3 region has 20 residues. Trimming cost V 2 bases and J 4 bases; bases outside gene matches: 21. This CDR3 reads CASSQNTVNRQGARVTEAFF. The CDR3 DNA reads TGTGCCAGCAGCCAAAATACAGTCAATAGGCAGGGGGCTCGGGTCACTGAAGCTTTCTTT.

The chain links TRBV18 to TRBJ2-3; TRBD2 aligns across 7 bases. The J segment lost 2 bases and the V segment lost 5 bases, leaving 13 bases of the junction unmatched. Germline V gives CDR1 KGHSH, CDR2 LQKENI. CDR3 length equals 17 residues. CDR3 nucleotide sequence: TGTGCCAGCTCAAACGGAGCGGCGGGAGCTATCACAGATACGCAGTATTTT. This sequence encodes CASSNGAAGAITDTQYF.

This clone was counted only a few times. The chain links TRBV5-4 to TRBJ1-1, with 8 bases lining up with TRBD1. Germline V gene data show CDR1 as SGHNT and CDR2 as YYREEE (reference sequence). V lost 4 bases and J lost 4; bases outside the gene matches: 9. CDR3 length: 15 residues. Here the CDR3 reads CASSLTRGRFTEAFF. The CDR3 nucleotides are TGTGCCAGCAGCCTTACCAGGGGGCGCTTCACTGAAGCTTTCTTT.

The CDR3 DNA reads TGTGCCAGTAGCGGTCAGGGTTACACTGAAGCTTTCTTT. Residues: CASSGQGYTEAFF. The genes are TRBV19 and TRBJ1-1, with D possibly matching TRBD1 (5 bases). Germline V CDR1 and CDR2: LNHDA, SQIVND (reference sequence). This CDR3 region has 13 residues. Trimming pared 6 bases from V and 3 bases from J, leaving 11 bases between.

This clone appeared a few times. CDR3 amino acids: CAIKRQGAGGNTIYF. CDR3 in DNA: TGTGCCATCAAGAGACAGGGGGCTGGTGGAAACACCATATATTTT. The chain combines TRBV10-3 with TRBJ1-3; 10 bases are a match to TRBD1. CDR1 and CDR2 (germline): ENHRY, SYGVKD. This CDR3 spans 15 amino acids. V dropped 7 bases and J dropped 3; count of bases not matched to a gene: 6.

V gene TRBV20-1 combines with J gene TRBJ1-2; no firm D call. The CDR3 is 11 residues long. From germline, CDR1 is DFQATT and CDR2 SNEGSKA (reference sequence). The V and J ends lost 1 base and 4 bases respectively, with 4 bases between them. The CDR3 coding sequence is TGCAGTGCTAGAGGAGTCTATGGCTACACCTTC. Translated: CSARGVYGYTF.

This clone was counted a single time. V is TRBV28 and J is TRBJ2-7, with TRBD1 matching over 8 bases. This CDR3 is 14 amino acids long. Germline values: CDR1 MDHEN, CDR2 SYDVKM. The trim removed 1 base at V and 3 bases at J, leaving 2 bases unmatched. CDR3 sequence reads: CASSLSGQVYEQYF. The CDR3 region has the DNA TGTGCCAGCAGTTTATCGGGACAGGTCTACGAGCAGTACTTC.

This chain joins TRBV5-1 and TRBJ2-7, with TRBD1 matching 9 bases. This CDR3 contains 14 residues. CDR1 SGHRS and CDR2 YFSETQ come from the germline V gene. With V trimmed by 4 bases and J by 2 bases, 4 bases remained unmatched. In DNA form, the CDR3 reads TGCGCCAGCAGCCCGGGACAGGGCGCCTACGAGCAGTACTTC. Encoded protein: CASSPGQGAYEQYF.